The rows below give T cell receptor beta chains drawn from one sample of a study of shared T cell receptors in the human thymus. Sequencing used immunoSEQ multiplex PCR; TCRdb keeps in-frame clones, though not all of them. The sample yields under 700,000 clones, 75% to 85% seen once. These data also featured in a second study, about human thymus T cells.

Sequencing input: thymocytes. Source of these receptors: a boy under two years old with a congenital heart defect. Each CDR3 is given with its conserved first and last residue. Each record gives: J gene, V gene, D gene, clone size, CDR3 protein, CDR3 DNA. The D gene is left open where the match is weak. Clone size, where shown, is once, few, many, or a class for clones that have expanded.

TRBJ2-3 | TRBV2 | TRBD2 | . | CASTPWTSGFTDTQYF | TGTGCCAGCACCCCTTGGACTAGCGGATTCACAGATACGCAGTATTTT
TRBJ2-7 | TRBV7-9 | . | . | CASQSVGQIGYEQYF | TGTGCCAGCCAAAGTGTCGGACAGATTGGCTACGAGCAGTACTTC
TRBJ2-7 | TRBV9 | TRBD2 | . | CASSVRAGPFEQYF | TGTGCCAGCAGCGTCCGAGCGGGACCCTTCGAGCAGTACTTC
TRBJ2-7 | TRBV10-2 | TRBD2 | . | CASSGTSVPRGYEQYF | TGCGCCAGCAGTGGGACTAGCGTTCCCCGAGGATACGAGCAGTACTTC
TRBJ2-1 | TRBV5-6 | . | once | CASSQDSSYNEQFF | TGTGCCAGCAGCCAAGACAGCTCCTACAATGAGCAGTTCTTC
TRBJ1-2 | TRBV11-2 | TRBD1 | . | CASSCTGGLYGYTF | TGTGCCAGCAGCTGTACAGGGGGCCTATACGGCTACACCTTC
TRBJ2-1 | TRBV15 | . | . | CATSGDSVGEQFF | TGTGCCACCAGCGGGGACTCAGTCGGGGAGCAGTTCTTC
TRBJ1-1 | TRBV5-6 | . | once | CASSRGVGGTEAFF | TGTGCCAGCAGTCGAGGGGTGGGAGGGACTGAAGCTTTCTTT
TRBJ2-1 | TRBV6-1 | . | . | CASSERLEGEQFF | TGTGCCAGCAGTGAAAGACTAGAGGGTGAGCAGTTCTTC
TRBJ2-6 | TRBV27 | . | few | CASSYRVVGSGANVLTF | TGTGCCAGCAGCTACAGGGTAGTGGGTTCTGGGGCCAACGTCCTGACTTTC
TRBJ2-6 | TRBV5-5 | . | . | CPGAGPSGANVLTF | TGCCCAGGAGCAGGGCCGTCTGGGGCCAACGTCCTGACTTTC
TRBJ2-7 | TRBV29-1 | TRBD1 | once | CSVVGTETYEQYF | TGCAGCGTTGTTGGGACAGAGACCTACGAGCAGTACTTC
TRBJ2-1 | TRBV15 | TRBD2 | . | CATSRGVAGGNYNEQFF | TGTGCCACCAGCAGAGGGGTGGCGGGAGGAAATTACAATGAGCAGTTCTTC
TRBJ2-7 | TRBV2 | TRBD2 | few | CASKRVLGTSGYEQYF | TGTGCCAGCAAGCGCGTTTTAGGGACTAGCGGTTACGAGCAGTACTTC
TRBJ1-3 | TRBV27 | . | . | CASKELQGFGNTIYF | TGTGCCAGCAAGGAGCTTCAGGGATTTGGAAACACCATATATTTT
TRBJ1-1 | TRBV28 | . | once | CASSFKLMNTEAFF | TGTGCCAGCAGTTTTAAACTCATGAACACTGAAGCTTTCTTT
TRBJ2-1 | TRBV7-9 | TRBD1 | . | CASSSRPGQGNNEQFF | TGTGCCAGCAGCTCAAGACCGGGACAGGGTAACAATGAGCAGTTCTTC
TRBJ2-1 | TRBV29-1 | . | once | CSVEDPREVFF | TGCAGCGTTGAAGATCCCCGAGAAGTCTTCTTC
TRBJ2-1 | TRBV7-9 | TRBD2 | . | CASSYSGSLGDEQFF | TGTGCCAGCAGCTATAGCGGGAGCTTGGGAGATGAGCAGTTCTTC
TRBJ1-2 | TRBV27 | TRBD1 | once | CASSWTWGTGGAGTF | TGTGCCAGCAGTTGGACCTGGGGGACAGGGGGCGCAGGGACCTTC
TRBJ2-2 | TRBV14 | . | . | CASSQPGLPGELFF | TGTGCCAGCAGCCAACCTGGACTCCCCGGGGAGCTGTTTTTT
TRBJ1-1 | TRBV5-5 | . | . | CASSLGFGLRNTEAFF | TGTGCCAGCAGCTTGGGCTTCGGGTTAAGGAACACTGAAGCTTTCTTT
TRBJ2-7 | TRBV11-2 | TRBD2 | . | CASSFSGGKYDEQYF | TGTGCCAGCAGCTTTTCCGGGGGGAAGTATGACGAGCAGTACTTC
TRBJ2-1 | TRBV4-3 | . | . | CASSQARSSYNEQFF | TGCGCCAGCAGCCAAGCGCGGAGCTCCTACAATGAGCAGTTCTTC
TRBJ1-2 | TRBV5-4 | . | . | CASSSTDTPNYGYTF | TGTGCCAGCAGCTCGACAGACACTCCTAACTATGGCTACACCTTC
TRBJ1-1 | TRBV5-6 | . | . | CASSLGTAGAEAFF | TGTGCCAGCAGCTTAGGGACCGCGGGGGCTGAAGCTTTCTTT
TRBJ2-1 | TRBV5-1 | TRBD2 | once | CASSSRTSGNEQFF | TGCGCCAGCAGCAGCCGGACTAGCGGCAATGAGCAGTTCTTC
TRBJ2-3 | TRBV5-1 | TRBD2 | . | CASSQRGPEVF | TGCGCCAGCAGCCAGCGGGGTCCCGAGGTATTT
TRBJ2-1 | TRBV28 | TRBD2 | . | CASSRRLAGKNEQFF | TGTGCCAGCAGCCGTAGACTAGCGGGAAAGAATGAGCAGTTCTTC
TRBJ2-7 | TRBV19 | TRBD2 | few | CASSILPAGEAREQYF | TGTGCCAGTAGTATTTTGCCAGCGGGAGAAGCTAGGGAGCAGTACTTC
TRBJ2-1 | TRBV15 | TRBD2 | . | CATSRDRPSREGTYNEQFF | TGTGCCACCAGCAGAGATCGTCCGTCTCGGGAGGGGACATACAATGAGCAGTTCTTC
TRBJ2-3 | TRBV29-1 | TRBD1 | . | CSVEGTGSPADTQYF | TGCAGCGTTGAAGGGACAGGGTCTCCCGCAGATACGCAGTATTTT
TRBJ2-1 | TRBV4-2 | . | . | CASSPRGISGGSYNEQFF | TGTGCCAGCAGCCCCCGTGGGATTAGCGGAGGCTCCTACAATGAGCAGTTCTTC
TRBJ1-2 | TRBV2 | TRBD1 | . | CASIHRLSPGQGLRNYGYTF | TGTGCCAGCATCCATCGTTTAAGCCCGGGACAGGGGCTGCGTAACTATGGCTACACCTTC
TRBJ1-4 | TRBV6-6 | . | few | CASSRPPGMNEKLFF | TGTGCCAGCAGTCGCCCGCCAGGGATGAATGAAAAACTGTTTTTT
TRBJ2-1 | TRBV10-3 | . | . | CAIGGGGVISYNEQFF | TGTGCCATCGGAGGGGGCGGGGTAATCTCCTACAATGAGCAGTTCTTC
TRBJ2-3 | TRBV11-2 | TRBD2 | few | CASSFSEWEGEADTQYF | TGTGCCAGCAGCTTTAGCGAGTGGGAGGGCGAGGCGGATACGCAGTATTTT
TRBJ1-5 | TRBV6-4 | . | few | CASSDSFSQPQHF | TGTGCCAGCAGTGACTCGTTCTCTCAGCCCCAGCATTTT
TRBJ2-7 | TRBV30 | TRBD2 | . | CAWSGGLAGFYEQYF | TGTGCCTGGAGCGGGGGACTAGCGGGATTCTACGAGCAGTACTTC
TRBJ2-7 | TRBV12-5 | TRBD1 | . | CASGLPTGSSYEQYF | TGTGCTAGTGGTCTTCCGACAGGGAGCTCCTACGAGCAGTACTTC
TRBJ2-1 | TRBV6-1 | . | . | CASSGRLSYNEQFF | TGTGCCAGCAGTGGGCGGCTCTCCTACAATGAGCAGTTCTTC